Listed below are T cell receptor beta chains from one sample, sequenced in a study of shared clonotypes between healthy human individuals. Generated by immunoSEQ multiplex PCR, the TCRdb table keeps only in-frame clones and is missing some. The sample carries roughly 640,000 clones, 74% recorded once. The sample consisted of memory CD4+ T cells sorted from blood. Every receptor here comes from a young woman in good health. CDR3s leave out the opening cysteine and the closing phenylalanine or tryptophan. A D gene is named only where the DNA matches it firmly. Not every row has a clone size; where given, it reads once, few, many or a size class.

j_call d_call v_call clone_size cdr3_aa
TRBJ1-5 . TRBV2 . ASSLGGGNQPQH
TRBJ2-7 TRBD1 TRBV7-6 . ASSSYPGQGYEQY
TRBJ2-7 TRBD2 TRBV10-1 . ASSRGGSSYEQY
TRBJ2-3 . TRBV27 once ASTLPSSIDTDTQY
TRBJ2-7 . TRBV20-1 . SAAGTYEQY
TRBJ2-1 TRBD2 TRBV6-1 once ASTTGSGNYNEQF
TRBJ2-6 . TRBV19 few ASIPGKSGANVLT
TRBJ2-1 TRBD2 TRBV5-1 many ASSPTGTSGRNEQF
TRBJ2-1 . TRBV28 . ASPPAGAAPDEQF
TRBJ1-1 . TRBV2 . ASRLGGRVPEAF
TRBJ1-4 . TRBV7-8 many ASSFHGPSGEKLF
TRBJ2-7 . TRBV2 once ASSDPAARADEQY
TRBJ2-2 TRBD2 TRBV19 once ASSLAGVNTGELF
TRBJ2-5 . TRBV7-2 . ASSFPDVGETQY
TRBJ2-3 . TRBV19 . ASTGGIRSTDTQY
TRBJ2-4 TRBD2 TRBV4-1 once ASSQTSGPLVGAKNIQY
TRBJ1-1 . TRBV4-2 . ASSQEGHQTREAF
TRBJ1-2 . TRBV30 . AWNGRTYGYT
TRBJ1-2 . TRBV2 . ASSKDRAPLNYGYT
TRBJ2-7 . TRBV2 . ASTKRDTQGEQY
TRBJ2-3 . TRBV13 . ASSLKRQSTDTQY
TRBJ2-7 . TRBV7-7 . ASSLDGEREQY
TRBJ1-1 . TRBV5-1 . ASSLVGRTEAF
TRBJ1-2 . TRBV7-2 . ASSTHQVSMDGYT
TRBJ1-1 . TRBV28 once ASSRHGPNTEAF
TRBJ2-7 . TRBV21-1 once ASRGPPRLAGGGYEQY
TRBJ2-5 . TRBV27 . ASSSRQLQETQY
TRBJ2-7 TRBD1 TRBV6-5 . ASSSRTGPYEQY
TRBJ2-1 TRBD1 TRBV5-4 . ASSLPRTGNEQF
TRBJ2-6 TRBD1 TRBV27 . ASGTGGLSGANVLT
TRBJ2-7 . TRBV6-5 once ASSGDQRNEQY
TRBJ2-1 . TRBV6-5 . ASSYSWDTPSEF